One sample yielded the 5 T cell receptor beta chains listed below, sequenced in a study of Ad26.COV2.S vaccination and SARS-CoV-2 variants (dated by TCRdb to the early 2020s). The treatment or condition label corresponds to: around 19 received Ad26.COV2.S at low or high dose, single or two shots; 5 received placebo; per-sample allocation not given. Repertoires of vaccine and placebo recipients were sequenced from samples taken on day 63 after the first injection. Libraries were constructed by the immunoSEQ multiplex PCR assay. Here the immuneACCESS table is served through TCRdb, limited to in-frame sequences with V and J called. Missing clones are a known gap in these copies; in checked studies unresolved V genes cover under half, and the rest lacks a known reason. The sample data list roughly 320,000 clones, and approximately 86% of these were observed just once. The ten largest account for 2% to 2.5% of the sample.

The sequenced sample was peripheral blood, obtained in a trial of Ad26.COV2.S vaccine versus placebo. The receptors were sampled from a person aged 18-60 years who received the Ad26.COV2.S COVID-19 vaccine or a placebo.

On this clone: The sample has other DNA sequences that encode this CDR3 too. V is TRBV5-6 and J is TRBJ1-2; D ambiguous. V lost 2 bases and J lost 0, with 5 bases in between. The CDR3 consists of 13 residues. The V gene's germline CDR1 is SGHDT and CDR2 YYEEEE. The CDR3 region has the DNA TGTGCCAGCAGCTTTACGACTAACTATGGCTACACCTTC. It is translated as CASSFTTNYGYTF.

This chain uses TRBV7-9 with TRBJ2-7, with D possibly matching TRBD2 (5 bases). CDR1 and CDR2 (germline): SEHNR, FQNEAQ (reference sequence). Deletions cut 11 bases from V and 5 bases from J, with 25 bases between. The CDR3 sequence is 15 residues long. The CDR3: CASAAPQLRGNEQYF. For the CDR3, the DNA is TGTGCCTCAGCCGCTCCCCAGCTGAGAGGGAACGAGCAGTACTTC.

The table lists this clone with a count of one. This rearrangement joins TRBV6-5 to TRBJ1-5; a possible D gene is TRBD1 (5 bases). Germline V lookup: CDR1 MNHEY, CDR2 SVGAGI. This CDR3 contains 14 residues. V lost 0 bases and J lost 4, with 7 bases in between. CDR3 nucleotides: TGTGCCAGCAGTTACTCTCCAGGGAATCAGCCCCAGCATTTT. Translating gives CASSYSPGNQPQHF.

The chain combines TRBV2 with TRBJ1-2; D may be TRBD1 (5 bases). The V gene's germline CDR1 is SNHLY and CDR2 FYNNEI. Deletions cut 4 bases from V and 2 bases from J, with 11 bases between. CDR3 length: 14 residues. The CDR3, as DNA: TGTGCCAGCAGTGGGGCCAGGGCAAACTATGGCTACACCTTC. Translating gives CASSGARANYGYTF.

The chain combines TRBV6-1 with TRBJ2-3, with 7 positions matching TRBD2. Trimming took 1 base from V and 3 from J; bases not matched to a gene: 4. The CDR3 extends over 15 amino acids. CDR1 is MNHNS and CDR2 is SASEGT in the germline V gene. The DNA for the CDR3 is TGTGCCAGCAGTGAAGTGGGGGGAGGGACAGATACGCAGTATTTT. Translated, it gives CASSEVGGGTDTQYF.